The 8 T cell receptor beta chains below all came from one sample that was sequenced in a study of cytomegalovirus exposure and HLA in healthy donors. Primers included in the PCR were 60 Vbeta and 13 Jbeta primers. Generated by immunoSEQ multiplex PCR, the TCRdb table keeps only in-frame clones and is missing some. The table lists about 130,000 clones, around 74% of them singletons, with roughly 4.5% in the top ten. Input material: PBMCs. The receptors originated from a man aged 18 to 30 in good health and CMV-seropositive.

V is TRBV4-3 and J is TRBJ1-4; TRBD1 aligns across 7 bases. The CDR3 is made up of 15 amino acids. CDR1 and CDR2 from the germline V gene are LGHNA and YSLEER. V lost 4 bases and J lost 5; bases outside the gene matches: 7. Here the CDR3 DNA reads TGCGCCAGCAGCCCCCTACAGGGGAGAAATGAAAAACTGTTTTTT. Its protein product is CASSPLQGRNEKLFF.

This chain links TRBV28 with TRBJ2-3; 8 positions agree with TRBD2. Germline V gene sequence: CDR1 MDHEN, CDR2 SYDVKM. J gave up 1 base and V 3 bases, and 3 bases lay outside the gene matches. This CDR3 has 15 residues. CDR3: CASSFELAGTDTQYF. The CDR3 DNA reads as TGTGCCAGCAGTTTCGAACTAGCGGGCACAGATACGCAGTATTTT.

In its sample, this clone was seen once. V and J are TRBV19 and TRBJ2-7; 9 bases align to TRBD1. Trimming removed 3 bases from V and 8 bases from J; junction bases left unmatched: 14. The length of the CDR3 is 16 residues. Germline V lookup: CDR1 LNHDA, CDR2 SQIVND (reference sequence). For the CDR3, the DNA is TGTGCCAGTAGTATTAGCGCGACCCCGGGACAGGGCAAGCAGTACTTC. Its translation is CASSISATPGQGKQYF.

This sequence joins TRBV10-3 and TRBJ2-3, with 8 bases lining up with TRBD1. CDR1 is ENHRY and CDR2 is SYGVKD in the germline V gene. J gave up 3 bases and V 4 bases, and 12 bases lay outside the gene matches. This CDR3 has 17 amino acids. CDR3 coding DNA: TGTGCCATCAGTGGGTCCCAAACAGGGGGAGTGACAGATACGCAGTATTTT. Translated, it gives CAISGSQTGGVTDTQYF.

V is TRBV2 and J is TRBJ1-2; 9 bases are a match to TRBD1. The V gene end was trimmed by 3 bases and the J gene end by 7 bases; junction bases not matched to a gene: 6. The CDR3 covers 14 residues. Germline V gene lookup returns CDR1 SNHLY and CDR2 FYNNEI. DNA for the CDR3: TGTGCCAGCAGTGATGGACAGGGGTGGGGTGGCTACACCTTC. Encoded protein: CASSDGQGWGGYTF. The complete variable domain, with remaining parts taken from reference TRBV2 and TRBJ1-2, reads EPEVTQTPSHQVTQMGQEVILRCVPISNHLYFYWYRQILGQKVEFLVSFYNNEISEKSEIFDDQFSVERPDGSNFTLKIRSTKLEDSAMYFCASSDGQGWGGYTFGSGTRLTVV.

V gene TRBV7-8 combines with J gene TRBJ1-2; D gene unclear. The CDR3 spans 14 residues. Trimming left V 1 base short and J 2 bases short, with 8 bases between. The germline V gene has CDR1 SGHVS and CDR2 FQNEAQ. The CDR3 is CASSLGHKNYGYTF. CDR3 DNA sequence: TGTGCCAGCAGCTTAGGGCACAAGAACTATGGCTACACCTTC.

The genes are TRBV15 and TRBJ1-6, with 8 bases fitting TRBD1. V was clipped by 1 base and J by 9 bases; unmatched bases: 5. The CDR3 sequence is 15 residues long. In germline, CDR1 is LNHNV, CDR2 YYDKDF (reference sequence). The DNA of the CDR3 is TGTGCCACCAGCAGAGCGGACAGGGTTGGTTCACCCCTCCACTTT. Translated, it gives CATSRADRVGSPLHF.

The chain employs TRBV7-6 and TRBJ1-5; D ambiguous. V was shortened by 0 bases and J by 1 base, with 4 bases between the two germline ends. Germline loops: CDR1 SGHVS, CDR2 FNYEAQ. CDR3 length: 14 amino acids. CDR3 bases: TGTGCCAGCAGCTTAGCCTACAGCAATCAGCCCCAGCATTTT. Protein: CASSLAYSNQPQHF. Together with reference TRBV7-6 and TRBJ1-5, the CDR3 gives the full variable domain: GAGVSQSPRYKVTKRGQDVALRCDPISGHVSLYWYRQALGQGPEFLTYFNYEAQQDKSGLPNDRFSAERPEGSISTLTIQRTEQRDSAMYRCASSLAYSNQPQHFGDGTRLSIL.